This TCR beta chain was profiled in a study of blood T cells in healthy people across ages. About the research overall: Per two T cells, about one barcoded beta molecule was captured through template switching.

CDR1 is MNHEY and CDR2 is SMNVEV in the germline V gene (reference sequence). V shed 2 bases and J shed 10 bases, with 11 bases lying between them. The CDR3 spans 12 residues. General study findings and limits: Comparison with aged donors showed that long-lived donors had more naive CD4+ cells and higher diversity.

In regard to this clonotype: No antigen is known for it.

The second PCR ran roughly 7 to 12 cycles with a sample-barcoded 5' primer and J-beta primers. TCRdb re-derived calls from the 5' RACE reads in MiXCR, one entry per CDR3 protein. Here the sample spans some 760,000 distinct CDR3 sequences, around a quarter being singletons. Per-sample PBMC isolation yielded at least 6.5 million cells. These data also featured in a second study, about T cells of mothers and their children.

The TCR sequence derives from a boy aged 10-17 years in good health. Sequencing was performed on blood. The chain couples TRBV27 to TRBJ1-1, with D possibly being TRBD1 (5 bases). CDR3 region: CASSLLGGVAFF. CDR3 DNA sequence: TGTGCCAGCAGTTTACTGGGAGGGGTAGCTTTCTTT.